This passage covers 14 T cell receptor beta chains from one sample sequenced in a study of shared clonotypes between healthy human individuals (dated by TCRdb to 2018 to 2020). The library was generated by the immunoSEQ multiplex PCR assay. In its TCRdb copy, this immuneACCESS table keeps in-frame sequences only and misses some clones. Where compared with another copy, unresolved V genes explain less than half of these, and the others have no known cause. For this sample there are about 2 million clones; approximately 95% appear just once. The ten largest clones take up 0.13% of the sample. Specimen: naive CD4+ T cells sorted from blood. In light of the paper, this sample's cell subset or site label describes: CD45RA+ positively selected. All receptors come from a man aged 18 to 35 in good health.

The J gene is TRBJ1-4, the V gene TRBV29-1; the match to TRBD1 covers 8 bases. Germline V lookup: CDR1 SQVTM, CDR2 ANQGSEA. The junction had 17 bases not matched to a gene; V was cut back by 6 bases and J by 8 bases. This CDR3 is 16 amino acids long. The DNA for the CDR3 is TGCAGCGTCTCCGGGACAGGTCCCGATGGGTGGGAAAAACTGTTTTTT. Amino acids: CSVSGTGPDGWEKLFF. Looking up the rest from reference TRBV29-1 and TRBJ1-4 gives the full variable domain: SAVISQKPSRDICQRGTSLTIQCQVDSQVTMMFWYRQQPGQSLTLIATANQGSEATYESGFVIDKFPISRPNLTFSTLTVSNMSPEDSSIYLCSVSGTGPDGWEKLFFGSGTQLSVL.

The chain joins TRBV5-6 to TRBJ1-4; TRBD1 matches at 10 bases. In germline, CDR1 is SGHDT, CDR2 YYEEEE. CDR3 length: 15 residues. Germline trimming cut 1 base from V and 6 bases from J; bases unmatched to any gene: 3. CDR3 sequence: CASSLYGTGDEKLFF. The CDR3 DNA reads TGTGCCAGCAGCTTGTACGGGACAGGGGATGAAAAACTGTTTTTT.

V usage is TRBV5-1 and J usage is TRBJ2-7; the match to TRBD1 covers 8 bases. The CDR3 is 16 amino acids. V gave up 4 bases and J gave up 0 bases; unmatched junction bases: 9. Germline CDR1 and CDR2: SGHRS and YFSETQ. The CDR3 loop reads CASSETGTGGSYEQYF. CDR3 DNA: TGCGCCAGCAGCGAAACTGGTACAGGGGGCTCCTACGAGCAGTACTTC.

This chain connects TRBV28 to TRBJ1-2; TRBD1 might be the D (6 bases). Trimming cost V 2 bases and J 2 bases, with 12 bases left between them. The germline V gene encodes CDR1 MDHEN and CDR2 SYDVKM. This CDR3 comprises 15 residues. CDR3 sequence (DNA): TGTGCCAGCAGTTTAGCCCCGACAGGCAACTATGGCTACACCTTC. Protein sequence: CASSLAPTGNYGYTF.

The chain combines TRBV12-1 with TRBJ1-2; the D call TRBD1 from the table was never checked on the DNA. TRBV12-1 counts as a pseudogene. The CDR3 runs 16 residues. The DNA of the CDR3 is TGTGCCAGCAGCTCCCGCCCCCGCACACCTTGCTGTTTGCACACCTTC. Translating gives CASSSRPRTPCCLHTF.

This rearrangement joins TRBV6-6 to TRBJ1-5; possibly TRBD1 for D (6 bases). Germline V CDR1 and CDR2: MNHNY, SVGAGI (reference sequence). V gave up 6 bases and J gave up 6 bases, with 18 bases separating them. This CDR3 is built from 15 residues. This CDR3 is CASRSDRMAGQPQHF. CDR3 DNA sequence: TGTGCCAGCAGATCCGACAGGATGGCCGGTCAGCCCCAGCATTTT.

A single count supports this clone. The V call is TRBV29-1, the J call TRBJ2-7; D ambiguous. Germline V lookup: CDR1 SQVTM, CDR2 ANQGSEA. The ends were cut back, 4 bases at V and 3 bases at J, with 13 bases in the middle. The CDR3 runs to 13 residues. This CDR3 is CSVVAGEVYEQYF. CDR3 bases: TGCAGCGTTGTGGCAGGAGAAGTCTACGAGCAGTACTTC.

This rearrangement joins TRBV11-3 to TRBJ2-2; no firm D call. In germline, CDR1 is SGHNT, CDR2 YENEEA. The CDR3 totals 16 residues. V lost 4 bases, J lost 1 base, and 13 bases lay in between. The CDR3 spells CASSYSGVGNTGELFF. The CDR3 DNA is TGTGCCAGCAGCTACTCCGGCGTGGGGAACACCGGGGAGCTGTTTTTT.

The V call is TRBV29-1, the J call TRBJ2-1, with TRBD2 matching 11 bases. Per the germline V gene, CDR1 is SQVTM and CDR2 is ANQGSEA. This CDR3 comprises 16 residues. With V trimmed by 5 bases and J by 6 bases, 12 bases remained unmatched. CDR3 in amino acids: CSVPGTSGAGFNEQFF. Here the CDR3 DNA reads TGCAGCGTTCCAGGGACTAGCGGCGCCGGTTTCAATGAGCAGTTCTTC.

The chain employs TRBV27 and TRBJ2-7, with 10 bases that match TRBD1. Germline-derived CDR1 and CDR2 are MNHEY and SMNVEV (reference sequence). The CDR3 spans 15 residues. The trim removed 6 bases at V and 3 bases at J, leaving 8 bases unmatched. The CDR3 DNA follows: TGTGCCAGCAGCCTTACCGGGACAGGGGTCTACGAGCAGTACTTC. Its translation is CASSLTGTGVYEQYF.

The chain links TRBV7-2 to TRBJ1-1; the match to TRBD1 covers 8 bases. This CDR3 is 15 amino acids long. The V gene's germline CDR1 is SGHTA and CDR2 FQGNSA. The J segment lost 3 bases and the V segment lost 2 bases, leaving 5 bases of the junction unmatched. The CDR3, as DNA: TGTGCCAGCAGCTTAACCCCGACAGGGGACACTGAAGCTTTCTTT. Protein: CASSLTPTGDTEAFF.

This clone turned up a few times. The same CDR3 can be traced to other DNA sequences in this sample. J is TRBJ1-1 and V is TRBV5-6; no clear D gene. The CDR3 runs to 14 residues. The V end was cut by 0 bases, the J end by 1 base, with 7 bases between. Germline lookup yields CDR1 SGHDT and CDR2 YYEEEE. For the CDR3, the DNA is TGTGCCAGCAGCTTGGCCGGAGGGAACACTGAAGCTTTCTTT. Its protein product is CASSLAGGNTEAFF.

The chain recombines TRBV5-1 with TRBJ1-1; D ambiguous. CDR3 length: 15 residues. Trimming took off 5 bases at V and 0 bases at J, with 14 bases between the two ends. The germline gives CDR1 SGHRS, CDR2 YFSETQ. As DNA, the CDR3 is TGCGCCAGCAGTGTAAGGGATGCAATGAACACTGAAGCTTTCTTT. Residues: CASSVRDAMNTEAFF.

The chain has TRBV19 and TRBJ2-5; 10 bases fit TRBD2. The J segment lost 2 bases and the V segment lost 7 bases, leaving 1 base of the junction unmatched. The CDR3 covers 13 residues. CDR1 and CDR2 from the germline V gene are LNHDA and SQIVND (reference sequence). The CDR3 here is CASKTSGQETQYF. The CDR3 coding sequence is TGTGCCAGTAAGACTAGCGGGCAAGAGACCCAGTACTTC.